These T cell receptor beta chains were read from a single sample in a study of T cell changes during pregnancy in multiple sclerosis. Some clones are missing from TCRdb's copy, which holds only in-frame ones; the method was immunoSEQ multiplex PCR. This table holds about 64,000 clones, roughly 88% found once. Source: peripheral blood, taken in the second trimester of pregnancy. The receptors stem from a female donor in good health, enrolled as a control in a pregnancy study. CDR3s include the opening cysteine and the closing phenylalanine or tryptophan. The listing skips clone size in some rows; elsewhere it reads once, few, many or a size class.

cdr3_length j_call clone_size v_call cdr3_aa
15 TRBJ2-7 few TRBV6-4 CASSPGASGTEEQYF
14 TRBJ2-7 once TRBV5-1 CASSFKGQGVEQYF
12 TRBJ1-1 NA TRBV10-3 CATGNSNTEAFF
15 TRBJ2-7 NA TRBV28 CASSLDLWAGYEQYF
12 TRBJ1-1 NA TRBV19 CASSIQNTEAFF
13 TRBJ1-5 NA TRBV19 CATYQVGGQPQHF
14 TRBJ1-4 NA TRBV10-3 CAIRAGGSNEKLFF
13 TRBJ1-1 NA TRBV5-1 CASSLDRVVEAFF
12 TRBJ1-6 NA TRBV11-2 CASSSLTGHLHF
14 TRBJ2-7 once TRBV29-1 CSVVLASGSYEQYF
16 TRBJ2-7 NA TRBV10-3 CAISLTSGEPKTEQYF
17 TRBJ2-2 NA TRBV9 CASSVAPGGRASGELFF
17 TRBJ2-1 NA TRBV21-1 CASSKVKGQGTYNEQFF
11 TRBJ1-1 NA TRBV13 CASSFSTEAFF
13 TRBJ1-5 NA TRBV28 CASTTGLNQPQHF
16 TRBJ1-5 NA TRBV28 CASSLWGQGARQPQHF
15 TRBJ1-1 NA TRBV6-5 CASTRQGSGGTEAFF
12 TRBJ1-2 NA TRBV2 CASLGGRGGYTF
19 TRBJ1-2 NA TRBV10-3 CAISESYGDRAAIGAGYTF
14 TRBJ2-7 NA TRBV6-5 CASRAGQDVDEQYF
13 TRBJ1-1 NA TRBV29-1 CSALGQVDTEAFF
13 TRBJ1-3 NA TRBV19 CASSTTGGNTIYF
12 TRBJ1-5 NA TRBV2 CASSGNNQPQHF
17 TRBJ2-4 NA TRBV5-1 CASSLFSPAGSSGIQYF
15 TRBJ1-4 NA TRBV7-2 CASSLALAGFEKLFF
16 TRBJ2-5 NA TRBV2 CASSVVGSGEGETQYF
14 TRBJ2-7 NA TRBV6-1 CASRGGQGASEQYF
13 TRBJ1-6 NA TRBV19 CASSGTGQSPLHF
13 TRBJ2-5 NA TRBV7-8 CASSSPGGETQYF
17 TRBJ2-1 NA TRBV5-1 CASSRNPLAGGINEQFF
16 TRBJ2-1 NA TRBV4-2 CASSQVPRREAHEQFF